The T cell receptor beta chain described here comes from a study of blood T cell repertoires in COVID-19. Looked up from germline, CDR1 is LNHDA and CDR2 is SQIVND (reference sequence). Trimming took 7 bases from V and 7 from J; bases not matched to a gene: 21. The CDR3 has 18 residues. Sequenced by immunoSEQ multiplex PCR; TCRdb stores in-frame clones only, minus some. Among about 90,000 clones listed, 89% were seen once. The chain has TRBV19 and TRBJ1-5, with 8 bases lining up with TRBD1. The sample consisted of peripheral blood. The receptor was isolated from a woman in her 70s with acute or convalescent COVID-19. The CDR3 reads CASTPLPQGAQMGQPQHF. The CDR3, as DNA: TGTGCCAGTACCCCTCTCCCCCAGGGGGCGCAGATGGGCCAGCCCCAGCATTTT.